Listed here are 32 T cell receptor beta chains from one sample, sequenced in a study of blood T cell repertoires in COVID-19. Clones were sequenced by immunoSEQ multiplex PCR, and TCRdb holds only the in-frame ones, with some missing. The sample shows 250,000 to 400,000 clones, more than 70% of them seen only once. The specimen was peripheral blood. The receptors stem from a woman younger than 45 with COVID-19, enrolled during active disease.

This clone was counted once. The CDR3 loop reads CATRDSQLYSNQPQHF. The DNA of the CDR3 is TGTGCCACCAGGGACAGTCAATTATATAGCAATCAGCCCCAGCATTTT. This rearrangement joins TRBV19 to TRBJ1-5; 7 bases align to TRBD1. V lost 10 bases and J lost 0; bases outside the gene matches: 12. The germline gives CDR1 LNHDA, CDR2 SQIVND (reference sequence). The CDR3 contains 16 residues.

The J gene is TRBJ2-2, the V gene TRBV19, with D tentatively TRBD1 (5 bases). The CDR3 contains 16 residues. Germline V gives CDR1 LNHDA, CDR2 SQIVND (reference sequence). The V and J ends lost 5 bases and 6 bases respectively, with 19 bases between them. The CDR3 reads CASSPNQGTIPGELFF. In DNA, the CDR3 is TGTGCCAGTAGTCCAAATCAGGGTACGATCCCCGGGGAGCTGTTTTTT.

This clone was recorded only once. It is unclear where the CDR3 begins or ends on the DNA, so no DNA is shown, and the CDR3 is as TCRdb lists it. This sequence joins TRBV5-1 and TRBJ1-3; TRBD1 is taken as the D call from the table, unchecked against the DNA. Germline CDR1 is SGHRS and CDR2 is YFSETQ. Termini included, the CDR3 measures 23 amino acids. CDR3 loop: CASSATFAPAAMTGGEYGNTIYF.

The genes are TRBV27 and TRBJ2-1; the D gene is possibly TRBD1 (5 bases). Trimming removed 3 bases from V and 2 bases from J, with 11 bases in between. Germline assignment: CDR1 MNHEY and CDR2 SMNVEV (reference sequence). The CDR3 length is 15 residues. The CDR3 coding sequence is TGTGCCAGCAGTTTTATGCAGGGCCCCTACAATGAGCAGTTCTTC. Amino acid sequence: CASSFMQGPYNEQFF.

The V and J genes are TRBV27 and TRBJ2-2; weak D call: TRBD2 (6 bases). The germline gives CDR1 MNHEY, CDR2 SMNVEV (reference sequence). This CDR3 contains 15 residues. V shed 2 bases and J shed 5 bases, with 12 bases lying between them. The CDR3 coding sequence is TGTGCCAGCAGTTTAATTCGGGAGACGACCGGGGAGCTGTTTTTT. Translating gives CASSLIRETTGELFF.

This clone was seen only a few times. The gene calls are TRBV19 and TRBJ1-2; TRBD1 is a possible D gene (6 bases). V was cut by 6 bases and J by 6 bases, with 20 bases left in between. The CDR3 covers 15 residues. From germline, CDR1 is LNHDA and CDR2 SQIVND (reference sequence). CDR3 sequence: CASSLSPQGWHGYTF. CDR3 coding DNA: TGTGCCAGTAGCCTCTCCCCGCAGGGGTGGCATGGCTACACCTTC. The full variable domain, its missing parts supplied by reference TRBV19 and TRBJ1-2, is DGGITQSPKYLFRKEGQNVTLSCEQNLNHDAMYWYRQDPGQGLRLIYYSQIVNDFQKGDIAEGYSVSREKKESFPLTVTSAQKNPTAFYLCASSLSPQGWHGYTFGSGTRLTVV.

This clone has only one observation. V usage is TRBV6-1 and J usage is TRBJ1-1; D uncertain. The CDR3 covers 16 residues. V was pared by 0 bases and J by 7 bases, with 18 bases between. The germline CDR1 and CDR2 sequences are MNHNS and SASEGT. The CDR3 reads CASSEAGRRGTSEAFF. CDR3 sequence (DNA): TGTGCCAGCAGTGAAGCAGGAAGACGGGGAACAAGTGAAGCTTTCTTT.

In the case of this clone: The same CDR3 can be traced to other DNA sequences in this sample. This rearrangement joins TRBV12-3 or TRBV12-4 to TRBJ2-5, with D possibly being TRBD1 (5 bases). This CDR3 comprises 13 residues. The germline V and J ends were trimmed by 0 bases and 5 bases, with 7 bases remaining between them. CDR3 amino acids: CASSLAGRETQYF. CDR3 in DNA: TGTGCCAGCAGTTTAGCGGGGCGGGAGACCCAGTACTTC.

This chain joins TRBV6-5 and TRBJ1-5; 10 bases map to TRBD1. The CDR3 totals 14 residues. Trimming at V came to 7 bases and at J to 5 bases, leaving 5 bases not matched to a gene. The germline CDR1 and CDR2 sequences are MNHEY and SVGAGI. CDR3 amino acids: CASTRTGGDQPQHF. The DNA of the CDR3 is TGTGCCAGCACTCGGACAGGGGGTGATCAGCCCCAGCATTTT.

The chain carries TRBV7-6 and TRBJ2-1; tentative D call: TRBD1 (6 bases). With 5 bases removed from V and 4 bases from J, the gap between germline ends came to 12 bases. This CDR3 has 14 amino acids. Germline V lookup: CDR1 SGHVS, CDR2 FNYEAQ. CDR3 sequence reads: CASSAGTLYNEQFF. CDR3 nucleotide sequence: TGTGCCAGCAGCGCCGGGACACTTTACAATGAGCAGTTCTTC.

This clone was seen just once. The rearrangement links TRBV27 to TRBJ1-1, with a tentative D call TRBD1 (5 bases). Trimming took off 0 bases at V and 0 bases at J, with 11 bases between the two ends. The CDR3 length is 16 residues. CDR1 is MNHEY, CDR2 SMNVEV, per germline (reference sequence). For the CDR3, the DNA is TGTGCCAGCAGTTTATCTATCCAGGGCCTGAACACTGAAGCTTTCTTT. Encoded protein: CASSLSIQGLNTEAFF.

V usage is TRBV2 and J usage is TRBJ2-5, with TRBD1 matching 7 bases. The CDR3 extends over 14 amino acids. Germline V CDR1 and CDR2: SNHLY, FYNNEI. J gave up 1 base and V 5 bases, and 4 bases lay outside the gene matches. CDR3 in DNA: TGTGCCAGCAGTTTCCAGGGGGTCCAAGAGACCCAGTACTTC. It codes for CASSFQGVQETQYF.

The CDR3 sequence: CVRSLPFGVFRVQPQHF. The CDR3 nucleotides read TGTGTCAGAAGCTTACCATTTGGAGTTTTTCGGGTTCAGCCCCAGCATTTT. V is TRBV7-5 and J is TRBJ1-5. TRBV7-5 is listed as a pseudogene. There are 17 residues in the CDR3.

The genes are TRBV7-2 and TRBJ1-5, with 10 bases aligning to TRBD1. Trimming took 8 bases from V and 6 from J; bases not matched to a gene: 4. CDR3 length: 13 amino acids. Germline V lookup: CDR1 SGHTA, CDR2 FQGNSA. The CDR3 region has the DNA TGTGCCAGCGGAGGGGACAGGGGTCAGCCCCAGCATTTT. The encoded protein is CASGGDRGQPQHF.

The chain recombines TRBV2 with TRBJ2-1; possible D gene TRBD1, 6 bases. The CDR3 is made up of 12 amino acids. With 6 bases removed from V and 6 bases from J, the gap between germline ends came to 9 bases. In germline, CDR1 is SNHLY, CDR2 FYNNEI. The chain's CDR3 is CASRGARNEQFF. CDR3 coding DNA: TGTGCCAGCAGGGGGGCTCGCAATGAGCAGTTCTTC.

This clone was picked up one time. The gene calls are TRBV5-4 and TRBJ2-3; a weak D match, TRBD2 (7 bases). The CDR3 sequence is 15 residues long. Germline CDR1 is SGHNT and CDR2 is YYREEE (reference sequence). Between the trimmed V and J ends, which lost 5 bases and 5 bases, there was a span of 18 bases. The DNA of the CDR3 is TGTGCCAGCAGTAACCAGGCGGGGGCCATAGATACGCAGTATTTT. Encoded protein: CASSNQAGAIDTQYF.

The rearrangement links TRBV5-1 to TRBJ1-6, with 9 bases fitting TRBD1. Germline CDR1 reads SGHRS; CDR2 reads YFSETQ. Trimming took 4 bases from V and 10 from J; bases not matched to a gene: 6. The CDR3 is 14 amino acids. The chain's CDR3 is CASSRGQGSSPLHF. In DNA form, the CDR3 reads TGCGCCAGCAGCCGAGGACAGGGGTCCTCACCCCTCCACTTT. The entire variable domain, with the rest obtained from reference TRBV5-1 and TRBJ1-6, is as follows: KAGVTQTPRYLIKTRGQQVTLSCSPISGHRSVSWYQQTPGQGLQFLFEYFSETQRNKGNFPGRFSGRQFSNSRSEMNVSTLELGDSALYLCASSRGQGSSPLHFGNGTRLTVT.

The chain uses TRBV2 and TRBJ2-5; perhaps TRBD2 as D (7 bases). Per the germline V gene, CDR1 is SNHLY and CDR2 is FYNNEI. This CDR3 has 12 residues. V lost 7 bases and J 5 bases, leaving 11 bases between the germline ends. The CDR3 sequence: CASTGGGETQYF. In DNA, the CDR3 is TGTGCCAGCACGGGGGGCGGGGAGACCCAGTACTTC.

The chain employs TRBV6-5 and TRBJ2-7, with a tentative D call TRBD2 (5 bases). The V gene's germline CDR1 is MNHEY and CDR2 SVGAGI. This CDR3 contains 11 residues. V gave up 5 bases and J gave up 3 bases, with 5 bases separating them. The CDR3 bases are TGTGCCAGCAGTCGGGACTACGAGCAGTACTTC. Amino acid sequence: CASSRDYEQYF.

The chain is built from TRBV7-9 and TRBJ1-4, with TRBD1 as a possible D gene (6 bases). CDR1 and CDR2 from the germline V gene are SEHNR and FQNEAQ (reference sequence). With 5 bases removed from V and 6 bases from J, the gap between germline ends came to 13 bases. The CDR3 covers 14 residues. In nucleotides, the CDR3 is TGTGCCAGCAGCCTTTGGGGGCGCGATGAAAAACTGTTTTTT. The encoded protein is CASSLWGRDEKLFF.

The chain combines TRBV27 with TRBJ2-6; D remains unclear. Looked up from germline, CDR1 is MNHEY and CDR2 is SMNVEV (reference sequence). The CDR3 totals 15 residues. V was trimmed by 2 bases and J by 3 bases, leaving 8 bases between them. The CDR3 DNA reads TGTGCCAGCAGTTTAACAGTATTTGGGGCCAACGTCCTGACTTTC. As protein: CASSLTVFGANVLTF.

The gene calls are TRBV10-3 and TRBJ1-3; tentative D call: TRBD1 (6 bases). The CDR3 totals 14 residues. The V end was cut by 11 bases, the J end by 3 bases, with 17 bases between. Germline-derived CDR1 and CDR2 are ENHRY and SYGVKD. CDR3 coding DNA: TGTGCCGCTCACCAGGGGAGTGTTGGAAACACCATATATTTT. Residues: CAAHQGSVGNTIYF.

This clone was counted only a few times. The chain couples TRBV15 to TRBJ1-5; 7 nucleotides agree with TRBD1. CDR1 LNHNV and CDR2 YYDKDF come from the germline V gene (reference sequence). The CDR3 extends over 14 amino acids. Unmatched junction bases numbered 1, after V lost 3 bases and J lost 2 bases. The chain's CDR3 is CATSRGTGNQPQHF. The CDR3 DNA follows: TGTGCCACCAGCAGGGGGACAGGCAATCAGCCCCAGCATTTT.

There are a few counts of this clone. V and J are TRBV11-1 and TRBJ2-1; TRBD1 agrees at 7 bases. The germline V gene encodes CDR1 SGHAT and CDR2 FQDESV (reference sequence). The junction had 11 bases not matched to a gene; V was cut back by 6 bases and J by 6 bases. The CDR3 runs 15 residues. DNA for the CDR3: TGTGCCAGCAGATCGGACTCCCCAGGGGGCAATGAGCAGTTCTTC. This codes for CASRSDSPGGNEQFF.

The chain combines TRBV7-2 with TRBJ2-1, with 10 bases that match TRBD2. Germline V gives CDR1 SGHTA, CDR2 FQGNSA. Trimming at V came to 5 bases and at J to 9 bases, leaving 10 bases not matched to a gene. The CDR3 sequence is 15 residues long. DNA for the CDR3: TGTGCCAGCAGCCTAGAGGGGACTAGCGTTGGTGAGCAGTTCTTC. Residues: CASSLEGTSVGEQFF.

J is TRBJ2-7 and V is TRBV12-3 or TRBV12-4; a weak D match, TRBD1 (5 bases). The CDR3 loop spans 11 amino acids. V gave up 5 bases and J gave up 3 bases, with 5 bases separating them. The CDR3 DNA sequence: TGTGCCAGCAGTACAGGCTACGAGCAGTACTTC. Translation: CASSTGYEQYF.

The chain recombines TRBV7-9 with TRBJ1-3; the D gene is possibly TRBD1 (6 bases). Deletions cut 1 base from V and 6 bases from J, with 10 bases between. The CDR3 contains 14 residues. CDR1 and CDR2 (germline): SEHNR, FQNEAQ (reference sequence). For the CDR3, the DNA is TGTGCCAGCAGCTTAGGACAGGTGGAAAACACCATATATTTT. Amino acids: CASSLGQVENTIYF.

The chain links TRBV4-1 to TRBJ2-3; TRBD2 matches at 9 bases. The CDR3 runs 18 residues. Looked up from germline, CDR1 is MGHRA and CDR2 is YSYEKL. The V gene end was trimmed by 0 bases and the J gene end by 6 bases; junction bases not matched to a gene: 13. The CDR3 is CASSQDPAEAGGSDTQYF. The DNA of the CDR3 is TGCGCCAGCAGCCAAGATCCCGCAGAAGCGGGGGGATCGGATACGCAGTATTTT.

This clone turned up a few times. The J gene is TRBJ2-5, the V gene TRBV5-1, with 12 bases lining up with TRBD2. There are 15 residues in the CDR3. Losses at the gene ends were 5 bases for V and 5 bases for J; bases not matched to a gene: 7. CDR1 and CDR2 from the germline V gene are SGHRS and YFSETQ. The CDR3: CASRPSGGAEETQYF. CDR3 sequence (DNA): TGCGCCAGCAGACCTAGCGGGGGGGCCGAGGAGACCCAGTACTTC.

The CDR3 protein is CASSPGEAVEAFF. The CDR3 DNA follows: TGTGCCAGCAGCCCCGGGGAGGCGGTTGAAGCTTTCTTT. The rearrangement joins TRBV7-9 to TRBJ1-1; D is uncertain. Deletions cut 5 bases from V and 7 bases from J, with 14 bases between. This CDR3 region has 13 residues. The germline V gene encodes CDR1 SEHNR and CDR2 FQNEAQ (reference sequence).

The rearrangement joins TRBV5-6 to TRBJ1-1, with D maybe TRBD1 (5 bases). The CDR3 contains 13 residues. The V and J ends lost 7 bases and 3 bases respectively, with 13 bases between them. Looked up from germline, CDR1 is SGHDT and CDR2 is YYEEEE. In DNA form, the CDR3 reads TGTGCCAGCCGGGCGGGGGGTTACACTGAAGCTTTCTTT. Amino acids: CASRAGGYTEAFF.

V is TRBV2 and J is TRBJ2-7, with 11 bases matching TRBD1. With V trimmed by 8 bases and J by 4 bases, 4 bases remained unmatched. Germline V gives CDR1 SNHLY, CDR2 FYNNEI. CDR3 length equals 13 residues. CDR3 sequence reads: CASRDRGSYEQYF. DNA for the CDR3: TGTGCCAGCCGGGACAGGGGGTCGTACGAGCAGTACTTC.